This entry lists 18 T cell receptor beta chains sequenced from one sample in a study of T cell responses to AZD1222 COVID-19 vaccine. Sequencing was performed with immunoSEQ multiplex PCR; in TCRdb, only in-frame clones are kept and a portion is missing. This sample has over 150,000 clones; 86% occur once, and the top ten carry 5.5%. Material: peripheral blood, obtained on day 0 of MenACWY control vaccination. These TCRs come from an adult in good health.

This chain uses TRBV19 with TRBJ2-6; 9 nucleotides agree with TRBD1. The CDR3 is 18 residues long. The ends lost 3 bases at V and 1 base at J; junction bases unmatched: 7. CDR1 LNHDA and CDR2 SQIVND come from the germline V gene (reference sequence). DNA of the CDR3: TGTGCCAGTAGTATCAGGGGGACAGGGTATTCTGGGGCCAACGTCCTGACTTTC. This gives the protein CASSIRGTGYSGANVLTF.

The V call is TRBV30, the J call TRBJ2-2; D may correspond to TRBD1 or TRBD2 (5 bases each). The CDR3 sequence is 14 residues long. V was pared by 0 bases and J by 4 bases, with 9 bases between. Germline CDR1 GTSNPN, CDR2 SVGIG (reference sequence). The CDR3 nucleotides read TGTGCCTGGAGTGTGAAGGGGACCACCGGGGAGCTGTTTTTT. Amino acid sequence: CAWSVKGTTGELFF.

A single count supports this clone. The chain recombines TRBV12-5 with TRBJ2-1, with TRBD1 matching 7 bases. There are 15 residues in the CDR3. The germline V gene has CDR1 LGHNT and CDR2 FRNRAP. V shed 0 bases and J 6 bases; nucleotides not matched to a gene: 5. In DNA form, the CDR3 reads TGTGCTAGTGGTTTGGTTCTGGGACAGATCAATGAGCAGTTCTTC. Translated: CASGLVLGQINEQFF.

V is TRBV5-6 and J is TRBJ1-2; tentatively, D is TRBD1 (5 bases). Germline V gives CDR1 SGHDT, CDR2 YYEEEE. V lost 0 bases to trimming and J lost 2 bases, with 14 bases between them. This CDR3 contains 16 residues. The CDR3 DNA reads as TGTGCCAGCAGCTTGGAGTTCAGGGTTTCGAACTATGGCTACACCTTC. Translation gives CASSLEFRVSNYGYTF. Together with reference TRBV5-6 and TRBJ1-2, the CDR3 gives the full variable domain: DAGVTQSPTHLIKTRGQQVTLRCSPKSGHDTVSWYQQALGQGPQFIFQYYEEEERQRGNFPDRFSGHQFPNYSSELNVNALLLGDSALYLCASSLEFRVSNYGYTFGSGTRLTVV.

The chain links TRBV14 to TRBJ2-2, with 9 bases identical to TRBD2. CDR1 and CDR2 (germline): SGHDN, FVKESK. With V trimmed by 4 bases and J by 3 bases, 3 bases remained unmatched. The CDR3 contains 15 residues. For the CDR3, the DNA is TGTGCCAGCAGCCTTGGACTAGCGTACACCGGGGAGCTGTTTTTT. Its translation: CASSLGLAYTGELFF.

V usage is TRBV30 and J usage is TRBJ1-1; tentative D call: TRBD1 (5 bases). The CDR3 extends over 15 amino acids. V shed 4 bases and J shed 7 bases, with 22 bases lying between them. Germline V gives CDR1 GTSNPN, CDR2 SVGIG (reference sequence). CDR3 nucleotide sequence: TGTGCCTGGATAAAGTCCCAGGCAGGGTCTTTTGAAGCTTTCTTT. Residues: CAWIKSQAGSFEAFF.

The chain carries TRBV7-2 and TRBJ1-6; a weak D match, TRBD1 (6 bases). Trimming took off 7 bases at V and 5 bases at J, with 12 bases between the two ends. Germline V gives CDR1 SGHTA, CDR2 FQGNSA. The CDR3 has 14 amino acids. The CDR3 DNA follows: TGTGCCAGCAACGAACAGGGCGATAATTCACCCCTCCACTTT. Protein: CASNEQGDNSPLHF.

The chain combines TRBV5-6 with TRBJ2-5; TRBD1 agrees at 11 bases. The V gene's germline CDR1 is SGHDT and CDR2 YYEEEE. The CDR3 is 16 amino acids. V lost 4 bases and J lost 0; bases outside the gene matches: 5. The CDR3 sequence: CASSTRDRGYQETQYF. In DNA, the CDR3 is TGTGCCAGCAGCACCCGGGACAGGGGGTACCAAGAGACCCAGTACTTC. The entire variable domain, with the rest obtained from reference TRBV5-6 and TRBJ2-5, is as follows: DAGVTQSPTHLIKTRGQQVTLRCSPKSGHDTVSWYQQALGQGPQFIFQYYEEEERQRGNFPDRFSGHQFPNYSSELNVNALLLGDSALYLCASSTRDRGYQETQYFGPGTRLLVL.

This chain connects TRBV5-6 to TRBJ1-2, with unresolved D. CDR3 length: 14 residues. Trimming pared 3 bases from V and 4 bases from J, leaving 13 bases between. Germline V gene data show CDR1 as SGHDT and CDR2 as YYEEEE. CDR3 DNA: TGTGCCAGCAGCTCAGGACCTGAACCCTATGGCTACACCTTC. It specifies CASSSGPEPYGYTF.

The CDR3 DNA reads as TGTGCCGCAAGCGGCCCAGAGCCTAGAGCCGGGGAGCTGTTTTTT. Its protein product is CAASGPEPRAGELFF. V and J are TRBV24-1 and TRBJ2-2; possible D gene TRBD2, 5 bases. The germline V gene encodes CDR1 KGHDR and CDR2 SFDVKD. V was clipped by 12 bases and J by 6 bases, with 22 bases between them. CDR3 length: 15 amino acids.

The V and J genes are TRBV13 and TRBJ2-7; D is possibly TRBD1 (5 bases). CDR1 PRHDT and CDR2 FYEKMQ come from the germline V gene (reference sequence). V dropped 0 bases and J dropped 0 bases, with 6 bases sitting between them. This CDR3 comprises 14 residues. The CDR3 region has the DNA TGTGCCAGCAGCTTAGGGGACACCTCCTACGAGCAGTACTTC. This encodes CASSLGDTSYEQYF.

V and J are TRBV11-3 and TRBJ2-2; D gene ambiguous. From germline, CDR1 is SGHNT and CDR2 YENEEA. This CDR3 is 16 amino acids long. V lost 0 bases and J 6 bases, leaving 14 bases between the germline ends. As DNA, the CDR3 is TGTGCCAGCAGCTTAGATAGGCAGCTAGTCCCCGGGGAGCTGTTTTTT. Translating it yields CASSLDRQLVPGELFF.

The V and J genes are TRBV7-9 and TRBJ1-2; D uncertain. Trimming took off 5 bases at V and 8 bases at J, with 15 bases between the two ends. The CDR3 loop spans 13 amino acids. CDR1 and CDR2 from the germline V gene are SEHNR and FQNEAQ (reference sequence). CDR3 nucleotides: TGTGCCAGCAGCGACATCCGAGACGGGGGCTACACCTTC. As protein: CASSDIRDGGYTF.

This chain uses TRBV9 with TRBJ1-1; 7 bases align to TRBD1. The length of the CDR3 is 15 residues. Germline V CDR1 and CDR2: SGDLS, YYNGEE. V dropped 3 bases and J dropped 4; count of bases not matched to a gene: 9. The DNA of the CDR3 is TGTGCCAGCAGCGCCGTACAGGGGATCGGCACTGAAGCTTTCTTT. Translating gives CASSAVQGIGTEAFF.

This clone appeared once. The CDR3 DNA is TGTGCCAGCTCACCCGGGACAGGGGGAAGCCAGCCCCAGCATTTT. This encodes CASSPGTGGSQPQHF. The chain couples TRBV18 to TRBJ1-5; 11 nucleotides agree with TRBD1. This CDR3 region has 15 residues. Trimming cost V 3 bases and J 7 bases; bases outside gene matches: 5. Germline CDR1 and CDR2: KGHSH and LQKENI.

In DNA, the CDR3 is TGTGCCAGCAGTGAAGCCGGGACAGTCTCCTACGAGCAGTACTTC. It specifies CASSEAGTVSYEQYF. J is TRBJ2-7 and V is TRBV6-1; 7 bases are a match to TRBD1. J was trimmed by 0 bases and V by 0 bases; bases with no gene match: 2. CDR1 is MNHNS, CDR2 SASEGT, per germline. The CDR3 extends over 15 amino acids.

This rearrangement joins TRBV5-1 to TRBJ2-1, with D possibly called TRBD1 or TRBD2 (6 bases each). The CDR3 extends over 17 amino acids. The V gene lost 1 base and the J gene lost 0 bases, with 14 bases spanning the gap. Germline CDR1 SGHRS, CDR2 YFSETQ. As DNA, the CDR3 is TGCGCCAGCAGCTTGCTGAGGACGGGGGCCTCCTACAATGAGCAGTTCTTC. It yields the protein CASSLLRTGASYNEQFF.

The gene calls are TRBV11-3 and TRBJ2-3; D not resolved. CDR3 length: 12 residues. Germline CDR1 and CDR2: SGHNT and YENEEA. Trimming left V 5 bases short and J 4 bases short, with 7 bases between. CDR3 residues: CASSEIPDTQYF. The DNA for the CDR3 is TGTGCCAGCAGCGAGATTCCAGATACGCAGTATTTT. The whole variable domain, remainder taken from reference TRBV11-3 and TRBJ2-3, is EAGVVQSPRYKIIEKKQPVAFWCNPISGHNTLYWYLQNLGQGPELLIRYENEEAVDDSQLPKDRFSAERLKGVDSTLKIQPAELGDSAVYLCASSEIPDTQYFGPGTRLTVL.